These 16 T cell receptor beta chains came from one sample sequenced in a study of blood T cells in healthy people across ages. The use of a sample-barcoded 5' primer and a J-beta primer mix characterized a second PCR of roughly 6 to 12 cycles. TCRdb called the 5' RACE reads again in MiXCR, with one record for every CDR3 protein. The repertoire consists of roughly 1,700,000 distinct CDR3 sequences, with 28% occurring once and the leading ten covering 7.7%. What was sequenced was blood. These receptors all stem from a woman aged 25 to 45 in good health.

V gene TRBV7-2 combines with J gene TRBJ2-1; no reliable D call. In germline, CDR1 is SGHTA, CDR2 FQGNSA. Trimming removed 5 bases at V and 8 bases at J, with 13 bases between. The CDR3 is made up of 13 amino acids. CDR3 sequence: CASSRMYLDEQFF. In DNA form, the CDR3 reads TGTGCCAGCAGCCGGATGTACCTCGATGAGCAGTTCTTC.

Turning to this clonotype: At one of its ends the junction is not consistent with the germline gene, which may arise from a read error. The genes are TRBV7-2 and TRBJ2-1, with D hard to call. The germline gives CDR1 SGHTA, CDR2 FQGNSA. The CDR3 length is 13 residues. The CDR3 bases are TGTGCCGGCAGCTTGGGTCGGTACAATGAGCAGTTCTTC. Its translation is CAGSLGRYNEQFF.

This chain uses TRBV10-2 with TRBJ2-5; possibly TRBD1 or TRBD2 for D (5 bases each). The V gene's germline CDR1 is WSHSY and CDR2 SAAADI. V was trimmed by 5 bases and J by 4 bases, leaving 23 bases between them. There are 17 residues in the CDR3. The CDR3 sequence: CASSLRASGDLPETQYF. DNA of the CDR3: TGCGCCAGCAGTCTCCGGGCCTCCGGGGACCTTCCAGAGACCCAGTACTTC.

The V call is TRBV7-2, the J call TRBJ1-1, with D unclear. V gave up 1 base and J gave up 3 bases, with 6 bases separating them. The CDR3 extends over 13 amino acids. The germline CDR1 and CDR2 sequences are SGHTA and FQGNSA. CDR3: CASSLVSDTEAFF. In DNA, the CDR3 is TGTGCCAGCAGCTTAGTAAGTGACACTGAAGCTTTCTTT.

This clonotype was recorded a few times. The J gene is TRBJ2-7, the V gene TRBV5-5; tentatively, D is TRBD1 (6 bases). This CDR3 comprises 13 residues. V lost 3 bases and J 6 bases, leaving 13 bases between the germline ends. Germline CDR1 SGHKS, CDR2 YYEKEE (reference sequence). CDR3 residues: CASSSLVGGEQYF. As DNA, the CDR3 is TGTGCCAGCAGCTCCTTGGTAGGGGGCGAGCAGTACTTC.

The table lists this clonotype with a count of one. This rearrangement joins TRBV21-1 to TRBJ2-7; the table's D call, TRBD2, has no DNA check behind it. TRBV21-1 is shown as a pseudogene. The CDR3 contains 16 residues. CDR3 loop: CASSKAFRDENYEQYF. DNA for the CDR3: TGTGCCAGCAGCAAAGCGTTCCGGGACGAGAACTACGAGCAGTACTTC.

The genes are TRBV6-1 and TRBJ2-7; D may be TRBD2 (6 bases). This CDR3 is built from 16 residues. V shed 2 bases and J shed 0 bases, with 14 bases lying between them. Germline values: CDR1 MNHNS, CDR2 SASEGT. CDR3 bases: TGTGCCAGCAGTGAATACCCCCTAGCGCCCTCCTACGAGCAGTACTTC. Translated: CASSEYPLAPSYEQYF.

This chain joins TRBV5-6 and TRBJ2-4; possible D gene TRBD1, 5 bases. The CDR3 is made up of 14 amino acids. The germline CDR1 and CDR2 sequences are SGHDT and YYEEEE. V lost 4 bases and J 3 bases, leaving 11 bases between the germline ends. For the CDR3, the DNA is TGTGCCAGCAGCAACTTCGACAGCAAAAACATTCAGTACTTC. Translated, it gives CASSNFDSKNIQYF.

This clonotype has only a few counts. The rearrangement links TRBV6-5 to TRBJ2-3, with 7 positions matching TRBD2. J was trimmed by 2 bases and V by 5 bases; bases with no gene match: 7. From germline, CDR1 is MNHEY and CDR2 SVGAGI. This CDR3 is 15 amino acids long. The CDR3 loop reads CASSRGDYYTDTQYF. DNA for the CDR3: TGTGCCAGCAGTCGCGGGGACTACTACACAGATACGCAGTATTTT.

This clonotype was seen ten or more times. This chain uses TRBV29-1 with TRBJ2-1; D is ambiguous. The CDR3 runs to 9 residues. V was pared by 5 bases and J by 8 bases, with 4 bases between. CDR1 and CDR2 from the germline V gene are SQVTM and ANQGSEA. The CDR3 loop is CSVSYEQFF. The CDR3 DNA reads TGCAGCGTTAGCTATGAGCAGTTCTTC.

With respect to this clonotype: A much larger clone lies a single base off, so this may be a read error. CDR3 in amino acids: CASTQGNEQYF. CDR3 in DNA: TGTGCCAGCACCCAAGGGAATGAGCAGTACTTC. J is TRBJ2-5 and V is TRBV4-2; D is unclear. The CDR3 covers 11 residues. CDR1 is LGHNA, CDR2 YNFKEQ, per germline.

The V gene is TRBV25-1, the J gene TRBJ2-4; D is perhaps TRBD2 (6 bases). The J call may not be correct, given that the DNA end is closer to TRBJ2-7. The CDR3 consists of 16 residues. Germline values: CDR1 MGHDK, CDR2 SYGVNS. In DNA, the CDR3 is TGTGCCAGCAGTGAATTCCGCACTAGCAAAGACTTCGAGCAGTACTTC. Translation: CASSEFRTSKDFEQYF.

This clonotype appeared a few times. This chain uses TRBV7-8 with TRBJ1-5; the match to TRBD1 covers 9 bases. Germline CDR1 reads SGHVS; CDR2 reads FQNEAQ. This CDR3 has 15 residues. V shed 2 bases and J 11 bases; nucleotides not matched to a gene: 10. CDR3 sequence (DNA): TGTGCCAGCAGCTTATATGGGACAGGGCTTGTATCCCAGCATTTT. Protein: CASSLYGTGLVSQHF.

This clonotype showed up just a few times. The V gene is TRBV6-5, the J gene TRBJ1-6, with D perhaps matching TRBD1 (5 bases). Trimming shortened V by 5 bases and J by 8 bases, and 19 bases separated the two germline ends. The CDR3 contains 16 residues. Germline V CDR1 and CDR2: MNHEY, SVGAGI. CDR3 loop: CASSPLRVSKDSPLHF. For the CDR3, the DNA is TGTGCCAGCAGTCCCCTCAGGGTTAGTAAGGATTCACCCCTCCACTTT.

This clonotype showed up just a few times. This chain uses TRBV12-3 or TRBV12-4 with TRBJ2-2, with D hard to call. V was clipped by 7 bases and J by 0 bases, with 18 bases between them. This CDR3 has 17 amino acids. The CDR3 loop is CASNRWSAYANTGELFF. The CDR3 DNA sequence: TGTGCCAGCAACCGTTGGTCAGCCTACGCGAACACCGGGGAGCTGTTTTTT.

This clonotype was seen a single time. This may be a read error: a much more frequent sequence differs by one nucleotide. This chain links TRBV5-1 with TRBJ2-6; D may be TRBD1 (5 bases). Germline values: CDR1 SGHRS, CDR2 YFSETQ. This CDR3 has 15 residues. In DNA form, the CDR3 reads TGCGCCAGCAGCCTACAGCTCTCTGGGGCCAACGTCCTGGCTTTC. Protein: CASSLQLSGANVLAF.